Shown below are 7 T cell receptor beta chains from a single sample sequenced in a study of immune cell composition in non-small cell lung cancer. The method was immunoSEQ multiplex PCR; TCRdb's version includes in-frame clones alone and lacks a portion of them. The table records a few thousand clones, about 87% of them present only once. Input material: lung tumor tissue. The origin of the receptors is a human donor with non-small cell lung cancer.

The chain couples TRBV29-1 to TRBJ2-2; 10 bases are a match to TRBD2. The germline V gene has CDR1 SQVTM and CDR2 ANQGSEA. V dropped 1 base and J dropped 0; count of bases not matched to a gene: 8. This CDR3 is built from 18 residues. CDR3 amino acids: CSVEGPSGGASNTGELFF. CDR3 nucleotide sequence: TGCAGCGTTGAAGGCCCTAGCGGGGGTGCATCGAACACCGGGGAGCTGTTTTTT.

This chain uses TRBV7-2 with TRBJ2-3, with 7 bases fitting TRBD2. CDR1 and CDR2 from the germline V gene are SGHTA and FQGNSA. The junction had 11 bases not matched to a gene; V was cut back by 4 bases and J by 1 base. The CDR3 runs 17 residues. Here the CDR3 reads CASSYSRAGVGTDTQYF. The CDR3 coding sequence is TGTGCCAGCAGCTACTCGAGGGCGGGAGTCGGCACAGATACGCAGTATTTT.

The chain is built from TRBV5-1 and TRBJ1-1; 7 bases line up with TRBD1. Looked up from germline, CDR1 is SGHRS and CDR2 is YFSETQ. The CDR3 loop spans 13 amino acids. The V and J ends lost 5 bases and 1 base, in that order; junction bases with no gene match: 2. CDR3 protein: CASRQGTNTEAFF. CDR3 coding DNA: TGCGCCAGCAGACAGGGGACGAACACTGAAGCTTTCTTT.

V and J are TRBV2 and TRBJ2-1; TRBD2 matches 11 bases. V lost 8 bases, J lost 8 bases, and 14 bases stayed unmatched. Germline CDR1 is SNHLY and CDR2 is FYNNEI. The CDR3 consists of 16 residues. The CDR3 reads CASRDALAGGEDEQFF. The CDR3 region has the DNA TGTGCCAGCCGCGACGCTCTAGCGGGGGGCGAAGATGAGCAGTTCTTC.

The V call is TRBV2, the J call TRBJ1-5; D gene ambiguous. The CDR3 length is 14 residues. Germline CDR1 is SNHLY and CDR2 is FYNNEI. V lost 0 bases to trimming and J lost 1 base, with 4 bases between them. DNA of the CDR3: TGTGCCAGCAGTGAAGCCCAGAGCAATCAGCCCCAGCATTTT. Its translation: CASSEAQSNQPQHF.

J is TRBJ1-2 and V is TRBV29-1; 10 nucleotides match TRBD1. The CDR3 sequence is 14 residues long. The germline CDR1 and CDR2 sequences are SQVTM and ANQGSEA. V dropped 6 bases and J dropped 11; count of bases not matched to a gene: 15. The CDR3 region is CSVANSGQGVGYTF. As DNA, the CDR3 is TGCAGCGTCGCAAATAGCGGACAGGGGGTGGGGTACACCTTC.

The J gene is TRBJ1-6, the V gene TRBV18; D call uncertain. Per germline, CDR1 KGHSH and CDR2 LQKENI. The V and J ends lost 2 bases and 5 bases respectively, with 10 bases between them. The CDR3 covers 15 residues. This CDR3 is CASSPYPEDNSPLHF. In nucleotides, the CDR3 is TGTGCCAGCTCACCATACCCAGAGGATAATTCACCCCTCCACTTT.